This TCR beta chain derives from a study of cytomegalovirus exposure and HLA in healthy donors listed by TCRdb under 2017. Turning to the overall study: According to an earlier analysis of a few hundred of the donors, about 179 million T cells yielded roughly 100 million unique TCR beta sequences and 276 Gb of sequence data. In a later analysis, previously published TCR beta repertoires from about 670 donors were re-analyzed and high-resolution HLA genotyping was added so that TCR occurrence patterns could be studied. Donor age, sex, ethnicity and CMV serostatus were collected together with the repertoire data. Both class I and class II loci were covered by HLA typing, at four-digit resolution. The study aimed to test whether cataloging public T cell receptors could reveal signatures of past pathogen exposure. The study combined high-throughput TCR immunosequencing, statistical association of individual TCRs with disease status, and machine learning to predict cytomegalovirus infection status. The study profiled the T cell repertoires of approximately 700 subjects by immunosequencing and related them to cytomegalovirus serostatus. Along with the roughly 700-subject first cohort, a separate validation cohort of about 110 different subjects was used. Typing coverage varied by locus: roughly 629-640 donors for A, B, C, DRB1 and DQB1; approximately 500 for DQA1; over 600 for DPA1; roughly 470 for DPB1. Rather than using new phenotypic data, the later analysis identified candidate immune exposures from TCR beta sequences and from how often those sequences occurred across donors. Genome-wide SNP genotypes for about 65% of the roughly 670 donors were used in a later genetic analysis, which treated that subset as a discovery cohort. An early release that covered roughly 600 HLA-typed donors contained about 300 gigabases of sequencing data and 75 million to 100 million unique TCR sequences. Five DR-DQ haplotypes were treated as single units for association and clustering because of strong linkage in the cohort. Among the roughly 400 genotyped donors, 75% to 90% belonged to the genetic ancestry cluster associated with self-reported Caucasian donors. Across 398 genotyped donors of the cohort, an average of about 240,000 unique TCR beta nucleotide sequences per donor were sequenced, and 15% to 20% of those sequences were non-productive. An earlier analysis of approximately 630 of the donors applied high-throughput TCR beta sequencing to assess whether each TCR beta V gene segment acted as functional or pseudogenic. All discovery cohort repertoires had been generated using a single sequencing platform. Study-level results and caveats: The earlier analysis of around 600 of the donors excluded seventeen rarely observed V segments, including chromosome 9 orphons, because counts were too low. In a later genetic analysis, fewer N-insertions in productive TCRs were reported among donors in an Asian-associated ancestry cluster than the roughly 640-donor mean. The authors suggested that the approach could potentially be extended to other disease states and immunological phenotypes. An association between a missense DCLRE1C variant and V-gene and J-gene trimming of TCR beta chains was found in a later genetic analysis and replicated in an independent cohort. A later analysis associated some 17,000 TCR beta sequences with specific HLA alleles at a false discovery rate of 0.05. A group of highly shared sequence variants was considered likely to be a technical artifact of the sequencing pipeline. Because the 87-base-pair reads could not distinguish some IMGT-functional V segments, including TRBV6-2 and TRBV6-3, those segments were excluded. In a later analysis, the rate of TCR association differed among HLA loci, with DRB1 alleles having the most associated TCRs and HLA-C alleles having the fewest. Most TCR sequences were observed very rarely across donors, whereas some public TCRs were present in many individuals. The cohort was sequenced for TCR beta chains only, and without alpha or paired-chain data the features that could be detected were limited. A further reported finding was that TCR beta sequences accurately predicted the HLA-A and HLA-B alleles for most subjects in the first cohort. In an earlier analysis of about 600 of the donors, most TCR beta V segments appeared in productive rearrangements about 87% or about 30% of the time, broadly matching IMGT annotations. Presence/absence analyses assumed roughly uniform sequencing depth across donors, an assumption that may not hold. The study gave a list of some 150 TCR beta chains associated with cytomegalovirus. Assigning TCR associations to individual alleles was difficult when HLA alleles, especially DR and DQ, strongly co-occurred. A later analysis reported that several top co-occurrence clusters appeared linked to parvovirus B19, influenza, CMV and Epstein-Barr virus. Because HLA typing was missing for some donors at each locus, association tests included only the typed subset. In a later analysis, most CMV-associated TCR beta chains were found to appear HLA-restricted, with HLA associations seemingly driven largely by CMV exposure. The classifier was reported to diagnose cytomegalovirus status with high specificity and sensitivity in both the original cohort and the validation cohort. Three of the identified cytomegalovirus-associated TCR beta chains were confirmed in vitro to be specific for cytomegalovirus antigens. Immune exposure information for the cohort was limited to CMV serostatus. In a later analysis, HLA-associated TCR beta chains were found to be more clonally expanded and to have lower generation probabilities than equally common non-associated chains. Linkage disequilibrium might explain the correlated functional status among segregating V segments, but an unknown experimental factor could not be ruled out.

There are 12 amino acids in the CDR3, from cysteine to phenylalanine inclusive. Only the CDR3 portion is preserved as DNA: 36 bases, with reading frame beginning at the first base. The junction shows trimming of 8 bases on V and 5 bases on J, plus 13 bases between the germline ends. CDR1 and CDR2 were assigned from the germline V gene (reference sequence) as MNHNY and SVGAGI. The cohort consisted of 600 to 700 healthy bone marrow donors. All cohort members were sampled while nominally healthy, although unrecorded immune exposures were likely present. The donor tested CMV seropositive and was one of the 289 seropositive cohort members. A peripheral blood sample was provided by each donor, and peripheral blood mononuclear cells were used for TCR beta sequencing. Genomic DNA extraction from the blood cell samples was performed with the Qiagen DNeasy Blood Extraction Kit. For this clone: This clone's antigen is unknown. The record has no base qualities; no much larger clone is one base away.

Receptor libraries were prepared by the immunoSEQ multiplex PCR assay. For the multiplex PCR, a mixture combining 60 forward primers for TCR Vbeta segments and 13 reverse primers for TCR Jbeta segments was used. A multiplex PCR assay on genomic DNA amplified the CDR3 region of rearranged TCR beta genes. The Illumina HiSeq System was used to sequence the amplified TCR beta libraries as 87-base-pair reads. For the original study's pipeline: In a later analysis, some 80 million unique TCR beta chains were counted across the 500 to 850 repertoires, and approximately 11 million of these chains were shared by at least two donors. Raw reads were error-corrected and collapsed into unique sequences by a nearest-neighbor algorithm in which closely related sequences were merged to remove PCR and sequencing errors. To assign V, D and J gene segments, CDR3 sequences were aligned to IMGT reference sequences. For a sequence to be retained, at least a six-nucleotide match to both a V gene segment and a J gene segment was required. Rearrangements were classified as productive when the CDR3 lacked stop codons and remained in frame with V and J, and all other rearrangements were classified as non-productive. Following IMGT convention, CDR3 was defined as the stretch from the second conserved V-encoded cysteine up to the conserved J-encoded phenylalanine. In an earlier analysis of approximately 590 of the donors, sequences lacking an unambiguous match to a single V gene segment were excluded. In an earlier analysis of approximately 500 of the donors, a V segment was called functional when productive rearrangements were above 56.7%, and segregating when the standard deviation between donors exceeded 5%. A statistical classification framework was built for diagnosing cytomegalovirus status from the catalog of TCR beta chain sequences. A later analysis assigned V and J genes by comparing TCR nucleotide sequences with IMGT/GENE-DB human TR gene sequences. Using the TCRdist pipeline, a later analysis assigned CDR3 sequences along with most-parsimonious VDJ recombination scenarios. In a later analysis, each TCR beta chain was defined by its CDR3 amino acid sequence together with its V-gene family, and reads without a unique V-gene family were excluded. As a way to deal with suspected cross-contamination and a sequencing artifact, a later analysis dropped approximately 590 nucleotide sequences that were highly shared and had low generation probability. In a later analysis, a clonal expansion index for each public chain was calculated from normalized within-repertoire ranks of inferred template counts. Generation probabilities in a later analysis came from a VDJ recombination model fitted to out-of-frame rearrangements, and those results were checked against IGoR. In a later analysis, hypergeometric tests were used to score TCR-TCR, TCR-HLA and TCR-CMV co-occurrence, with a repertoire-size bias correction applied to TCR pairs. To estimate false discovery rates, a later analysis permuted the HLA or CMV assignments 20 times. In a later analysis, co-occurring TCRs were grouped with DBSCAN, and TCRdist sequence similarity was added when clustering was performed within HLA-allele-positive subsets. For co-occurrence clustering, repertoires with fewer than 30,000 or more than 120,000 public chains were excluded, along with about five repertoires with anomalous nucleotide sharing. TCRdb stores this immuneACCESS table with in-frame sequences only. Part of the clones is absent; in the studies checked, under half of the shortfall reflects unresolved V genes, and no reason is known for the rest. The DNA was the basis for D and trimming; V, J and clone size are from that table. The sample includes under 200,000 clones, with approximately 77% observed a single time. More than 2% of the sample is held by the ten biggest clonotypes.

The chain is encoded by TRBV6-6 joined to TRBJ2-7; the best D guess is TRBD2, with 5 bases matching. The source is a man aged 50 to 59 in good health and CMV-seropositive. Sequencing was done on a sample of PBMCs. The nucleotides are TGTGCCAGCGGGAGAGGGAACAACGAGCAGTACTTC. Its protein reads: CASGRGNNEQYF.